This passage covers 8 T cell receptor beta chains from one sample sequenced in a study of blood T cell repertoires in COVID-19. Generated by immunoSEQ multiplex PCR, the TCRdb table keeps only in-frame clones and is missing some. The sample records approximately 52,000 clones, approximately 89% being singletons. What was sequenced was peripheral blood. Every receptor here comes from a man aged 45-65 years with acute or convalescent COVID-19.

This rearrangement joins TRBV9 to TRBJ2-7, with 10 bases identical to TRBD1. The CDR3 totals 14 residues. Looked up from germline, CDR1 is SGDLS and CDR2 is YYNGEE. Germline trimming cut 4 bases from V and 6 bases from J; bases unmatched to any gene: 7. The chain's CDR3 is CASSPRTGGVEQYF. As DNA, the CDR3 is TGTGCCAGCAGCCCTAGGACAGGGGGAGTCGAGCAGTACTTC.

There are a few counts of this clone. Additional DNA sequences in this sample encode the identical CDR3. The V and J genes are TRBV9 and TRBJ1-4; D gene ambiguous. CDR3 length: 14 amino acids. Between the trimmed V and J ends, which lost 0 bases and 4 bases, there was a span of 7 bases. CDR1 and CDR2 from the germline V gene are SGDLS and YYNGEE. The CDR3 spells CASSVGRGNEKLFF. The CDR3 nucleotides read TGTGCCAGCAGCGTAGGGAGAGGTAATGAAAAACTGTTTTTT.

V usage is TRBV10-2 and J usage is TRBJ2-3; 7 bases are a match to TRBD2. This CDR3 is 14 amino acids long. From germline, CDR1 is WSHSY and CDR2 SAAADI. The V and J ends lost 6 bases and 0 bases, in that order; junction bases with no gene match: 3. The CDR3 DNA follows: TGCGCCAGCAGGGGCGGGGGTAGCACAGATACGCAGTATTTT. It specifies CASRGGGSTDTQYF.

This chain connects TRBV9 to TRBJ2-3; no definite D call. V gave up 4 bases and J gave up 1 base, with 10 bases separating them. CDR3 length: 14 residues. Germline V CDR1 and CDR2: SGDLS, YYNGEE. CDR3 in amino acids: CASSPGVGTDTQYF. The CDR3, as DNA: TGTGCCAGCAGCCCCGGTGTTGGCACAGATACGCAGTATTTT. The full variable domain, its missing parts supplied by reference TRBV9 and TRBJ2-3, is DSGVTQTPKHLITATGQRVTLRCSPRSGDLSVYWYQQSLDQGLQFLIQYYNGEERAKGNILERFSAQQFPDLHSELNLSSLELGDSALYFCASSPGVGTDTQYFGPGTRLTVL.

The genes are TRBV6-5 and TRBJ1-2; tentative D call: TRBD1 (5 bases). Germline V CDR1 and CDR2: MNHEY, SVGAGI. The CDR3 has 12 amino acids. V was shortened by 4 bases and J by 8 bases, with 11 bases between the two germline ends. CDR3 coding DNA: TGTGCCAGCAGTTCGCAGGGTGGGGGCTACACCTTC. It codes for CASSSQGGGYTF.

About this clone itself: The same CDR3 can be traced to other DNA sequences in this sample. This chain connects TRBV5-8 to TRBJ1-1; D remains unclear. Trimming pared 0 bases from V and 2 bases from J, leaving 14 bases between. The CDR3 spans 16 residues. Germline V gene data show CDR1 as SGHTS and CDR2 as YDEGEE. The CDR3, as DNA: TGTGCCAGCAGCTTGGTATTTGGCAGGACTAACACTGAAGCTTTCTTT. This encodes CASSLVFGRTNTEAFF.

V usage is TRBV18 and J usage is TRBJ1-3; no reliable D call. The V end was cut by 2 bases, the J end by 2 bases, with 10 bases between. There are 15 residues in the CDR3. Germline V CDR1 and CDR2: KGHSH, LQKENI. The CDR3 loop reads CASSPSTGPGNTIYF. CDR3 bases: TGTGCCAGCTCACCAAGTACGGGTCCTGGAAACACCATATATTTT.

V gene TRBV30 combines with J gene TRBJ1-2; a possible D gene is TRBD1 (6 bases). Germline V gene data show CDR1 as GTSNPN and CDR2 as SVGIG (reference sequence). The CDR3 runs to 14 residues. Trimming removed 3 bases at V and 2 bases at J, with 13 bases between. CDR3 residues: CAWRRTVRNYGYTF. In DNA, the CDR3 is TGTGCCTGGAGGCGGACAGTAAGAAACTATGGCTACACCTTC.